This T cell receptor (beta chain) derives from a study of cytomegalovirus exposure and HLA in healthy donors. Study findings and constraints: The study listed 150 to 200 cytomegalovirus-associated TCR beta chains.

The CDR3 runs 15 residues. Trimming removed 0 bases at V and 2 bases at J, with 11 bases between. Germline V CDR1 and CDR2: SGHDT, YYEEEE. Regarding donors, all were healthy bone marrow donors. This clone was seen a handful of times. Its cognate antigen is unknown. 60 Vbeta and 13 Jbeta primers were used in PCR. Sequencing was performed with immunoSEQ multiplex PCR; in TCRdb, only in-frame clones are kept and a portion is missing. The data contain 150,000 to 200,000 clones, 75% to 80% of them seen just once; the ten biggest clones take up 2.6%. The sample taken for sequencing was PBMCs. The rearrangement joins TRBV5-6 to TRBJ2-5; a weak D match, TRBD1 (5 bases). This sequence originates from a middle-aged woman in good health and CMV-seropositive. CDR3 amino acids: CASSLAQALQETQYF. CDR3 coding DNA: TGTGCCAGCAGCTTGGCACAGGCCTTACAAGAGACCCAGTACTTC.